This T cell receptor (beta chain) stems from a study of tumor-infiltrating lymphocytes in primary liver carcinoma. Study-level information: The study enrolled male and female patients aged 30 to 69 years. Every sample contained roughly 3.5 to 8 million productive TCRbeta reads, and these numbers were similar from one tissue type to another. Broader study findings: Lesser overlap characterized tumor-adjacent and tumor-blood pairs relative to tumor region pairs.

To note about this clonotype: The antigen is undetermined. One end of the junction varies from germline; a read error may be responsible.

The template, about 540 ng total RNA, yielded TCR beta cDNA made with a constant-region primer. Three nested multiplex PCR rounds of slightly modified ARM-PCR generated TCR beta libraries. Amplification in the first two PCR rounds was performed using TRBV1-TRBV30 forward primers and a C-beta reverse primer for around 10 cycles each. TCRdb processed the multiplex PCR reads anew with MiXCR; each CDR3 protein has one entry. This sample carries fewer than 75,000 distinct CDR3 sequences, approximately 70% of them seen once, and the ten largest clones take roughly three fifths. This CDR3 spans 16 amino acids. Germline values: CDR1 LGHNA, CDR2 YSLEER. From about 19-30 mg of unsorted bulk tissue, DNA and RNA were co-extracted together. Sampling targeted five separate regions of each tumor, which included the tumor centre.

This chain joins TRBV4-3 and TRBJ2-1, with 10 bases that match TRBD2. What was sequenced was liver tumor tissue from sampling region 2. Described subset: tumor region T2, inferior pole. This receptor was obtained from a man in his forties or fifties with primary liver carcinoma and hepatitis B virus infection. CDR3 residues: CASSPTGLALNNERFF. CDR3 coding DNA: TGCGCCAGCAGCCCTACGGGACTAGCGCTGAACAATGAGCGGTTCTTC.